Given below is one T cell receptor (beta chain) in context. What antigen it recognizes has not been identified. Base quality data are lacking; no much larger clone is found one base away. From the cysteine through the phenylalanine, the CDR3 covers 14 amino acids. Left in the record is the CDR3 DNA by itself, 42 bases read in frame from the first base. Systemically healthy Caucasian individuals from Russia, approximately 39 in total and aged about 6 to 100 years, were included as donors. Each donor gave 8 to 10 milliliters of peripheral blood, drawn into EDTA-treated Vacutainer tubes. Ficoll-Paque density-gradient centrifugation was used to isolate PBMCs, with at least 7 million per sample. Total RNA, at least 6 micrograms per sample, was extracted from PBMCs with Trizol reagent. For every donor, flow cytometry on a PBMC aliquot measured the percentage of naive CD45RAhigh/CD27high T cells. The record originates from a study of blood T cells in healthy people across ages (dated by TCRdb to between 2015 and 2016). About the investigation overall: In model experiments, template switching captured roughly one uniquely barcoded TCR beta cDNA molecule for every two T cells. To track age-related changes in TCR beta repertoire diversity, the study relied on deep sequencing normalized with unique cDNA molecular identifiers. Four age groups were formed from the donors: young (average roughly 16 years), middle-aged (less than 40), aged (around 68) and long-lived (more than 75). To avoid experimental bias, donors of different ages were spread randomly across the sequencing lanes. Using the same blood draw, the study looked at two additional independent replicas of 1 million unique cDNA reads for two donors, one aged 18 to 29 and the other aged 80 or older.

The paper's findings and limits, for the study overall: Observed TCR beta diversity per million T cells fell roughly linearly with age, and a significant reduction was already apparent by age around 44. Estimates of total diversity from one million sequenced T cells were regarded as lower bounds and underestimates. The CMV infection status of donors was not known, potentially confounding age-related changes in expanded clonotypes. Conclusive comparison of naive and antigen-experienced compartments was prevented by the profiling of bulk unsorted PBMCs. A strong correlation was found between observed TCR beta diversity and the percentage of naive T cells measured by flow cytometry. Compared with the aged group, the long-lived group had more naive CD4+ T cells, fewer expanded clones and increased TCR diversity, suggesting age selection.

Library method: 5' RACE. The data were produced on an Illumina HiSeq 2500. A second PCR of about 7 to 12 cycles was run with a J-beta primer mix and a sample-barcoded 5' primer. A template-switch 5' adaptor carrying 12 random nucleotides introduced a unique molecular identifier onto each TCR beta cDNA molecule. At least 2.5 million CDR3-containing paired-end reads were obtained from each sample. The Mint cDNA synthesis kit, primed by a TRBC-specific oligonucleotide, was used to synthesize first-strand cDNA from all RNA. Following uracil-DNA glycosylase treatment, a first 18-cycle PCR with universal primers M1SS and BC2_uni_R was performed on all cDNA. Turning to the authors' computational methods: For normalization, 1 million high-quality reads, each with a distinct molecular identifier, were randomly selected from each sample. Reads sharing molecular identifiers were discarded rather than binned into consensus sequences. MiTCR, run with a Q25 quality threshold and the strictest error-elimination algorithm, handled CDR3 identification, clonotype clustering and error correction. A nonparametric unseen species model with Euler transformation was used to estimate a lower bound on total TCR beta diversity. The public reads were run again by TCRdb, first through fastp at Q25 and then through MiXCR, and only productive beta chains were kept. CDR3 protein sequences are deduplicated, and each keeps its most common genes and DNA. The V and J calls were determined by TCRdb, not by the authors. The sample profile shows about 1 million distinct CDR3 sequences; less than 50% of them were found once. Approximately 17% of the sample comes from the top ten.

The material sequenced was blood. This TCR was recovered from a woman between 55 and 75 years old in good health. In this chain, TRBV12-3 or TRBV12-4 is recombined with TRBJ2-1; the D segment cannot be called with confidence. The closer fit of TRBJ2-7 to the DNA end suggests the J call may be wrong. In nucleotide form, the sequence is TGTGCCAGCAGTTTAACTGGCTCCTACAATGAGCAGTACTTC. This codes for CASSLTGSYNEQYF.